The 25 T cell receptor beta chains presented below share a single source sample, sequenced in a study of early T cells in non-severe SARS-CoV-2 infection. Via MiXCR, TCRdb re-called the 5' RACE reads, giving one row per CDR3 protein. Of 48,000 or so distinct CDR3 sequences in the sample, roughly 6.2% were seen once. The input for sequencing was whole blood, taken at baseline. Receptors originate from an adult who was a healthcare worker with PCR-confirmed SARS-CoV-2 infection or an uninfected control (not recorded which).

About this clonotype itself: The junction departs from germline at one end; a sequencing error may be responsible. The J gene is TRBJ2-5, the V gene TRBV5-1; D not resolved. Germline lookup yields CDR1 SGHRS and CDR2 YFSETQ. The CDR3 is 13 amino acids. The CDR3 nucleotides are TGCGCCGGCAGCTTGACTTTACAAGAGACCCAGTACTTC. Translating it yields CAGSLTLQETQYF.

In its sample, this clonotype was seen a few times. The chain is built from TRBV5-1 and TRBJ2-6; the match to TRBD1 covers 9 bases. The CDR3 sequence is 16 residues long. Germline CDR1 and CDR2: SGHRS and YFSETQ. Germline trimming cut 0 bases from V and 4 bases from J; bases unmatched to any gene: 2. This chain's CDR3 is CASSLGTGVGANVLTF. CDR3 bases: TGCGCCAGCAGCTTGGGGACAGGGGTCGGGGCCAACGTCCTGACTTTC.

This clonotype was detected ten times or more. The rearrangement links TRBV28 to TRBJ2-1; the D gene is possibly TRBD2 (6 bases). With 6 bases removed from V and 5 bases from J, the gap between germline ends came to 14 bases. The germline V gene has CDR1 MDHEN and CDR2 SYDVKM. The CDR3 consists of 14 residues. The CDR3 nucleotides read TGTGCCAGCAGCTTAGCGGAGGGAGACAATGAGCAGTTCTTC. Translation gives CASSLAEGDNEQFF.

The sample holds a few counts of this clonotype. Sequence at one end of the junction differs from germline and may be a read error. V usage is TRBV7-9 and J usage is TRBJ2-5; the match to TRBD2 covers 7 bases. Germline assignment: CDR1 SEHNR and CDR2 FQNEAQ (reference sequence). The CDR3 consists of 16 residues. The CDR3 loop reads CATSTRGGVGQETQYF. CDR3 DNA: TGTGCCACCAGCACCCGGGGAGGGGTCGGGCAAGAGACCCAGTACTTC.

This clonotype was observed many times. This rearrangement joins TRBV20-1 to TRBJ2-1; perhaps TRBD2 as D (7 bases). The CDR3 contains 12 residues. The germline V and J ends were trimmed by 7 bases and 6 bases, with 13 bases remaining between them. In germline, CDR1 is DFQATT, CDR2 SNEGSKA (reference sequence). The CDR3 loop is CSGGGTGNEQFF. The CDR3 nucleotides read TGCAGTGGGGGGGGCACTGGCAATGAGCAGTTCTTC.

This clonotype was detected many times. V usage is TRBV6-2 or TRBV6-3 and J usage is TRBJ2-5, with 9 bases matching TRBD1. Germline trimming cut 6 bases from V and 11 bases from J; bases unmatched to any gene: 4. CDR1 is MNHEY and CDR2 is SVGEGT in the germline V gene. The length of the CDR3 is 11 residues. This chain's CDR3 is CASRGTGPQYF. CDR3 nucleotide sequence: TGTGCCAGCAGGGGGACAGGGCCACAGTACTTC.

This clonotype has at least ten counts. V usage is TRBV5-1 and J usage is TRBJ1-4, with D unresolved. The CDR3 length is 15 residues. The germline V and J ends were trimmed by 4 bases and 5 bases, with 15 bases remaining between them. Germline V CDR1 and CDR2: SGHRS, YFSETQ. CDR3 nucleotide sequence: TGCGCCAGCAGCCCGGGTCCCAACACCAATGAAAAACTGTTTTTT. Translation: CASSPGPNTNEKLFF.

This clonotype has at least ten counts. The chain has TRBV28 and TRBJ1-1; 7 nucleotides line up with TRBD1. With 3 bases clipped from V and 10 bases from J, the junction kept 5 bases outside the gene matches. The CDR3 has 12 amino acids. Per the germline V gene, CDR1 is MDHEN and CDR2 is SYDVKM. DNA for the CDR3: TGTGCCAGCAGTTTGACAGGGAAGGCAGCTTTCTTT. Translated: CASSLTGKAAFF.

The table lists this clonotype with a few counts. The chain uses TRBV20-1 and TRBJ2-1; tentative D call: TRBD2 (5 bases). This CDR3 is built from 15 residues. Trimming removed 1 base from V and 5 bases from J, with 15 bases in between. The germline V gene has CDR1 DFQATT and CDR2 SNEGSKA (reference sequence). The CDR3 DNA is TGCAGTGCTAGAGGAATGTCGAGCGGAAACAATGAGCAGTTCTTC. It codes for CSARGMSSGNNEQFF.

V and J are TRBV11-2 and TRBJ2-7, with a possible D match to TRBD2 (5 bases). CDR3 length: 15 residues. V dropped 4 bases and J dropped 5 bases, with 18 bases sitting between them. CDR1 and CDR2 from the germline V gene are SGHAT and FQNNGV. The CDR3 DNA reads as TGTGCCAGCAGCTCCGGATGGTCTGTCGGGGACGAGCAGTACTTC. This translates into CASSSGWSVGDEQYF. The full variable domain, its missing parts supplied by reference TRBV11-2 and TRBJ2-7, is EAGVAQSPRYKIIEKRQSVAFWCNPISGHATLYWYQQILGQGPKLLIQFQNNGVVDDSQLPKDRFSAERLKGVDSTLKIQPAKLEDSAVYLCASSSGWSVGDEQYFGPGTRLTVT.

This clonotype was seen a few times. This chain connects TRBV5-4 to TRBJ2-5, with 13 bases aligning to TRBD2. Trimming took 4 bases from V and 5 from J; bases not matched to a gene: 8. This CDR3 comprises 16 residues. From germline, CDR1 is SGHNT and CDR2 YYREEE (reference sequence). CDR3 nucleotides: TGTGCCAGCAGCACCGGACTAGCGGGAGATGGTGAGACCCAGTACTTC. Translating gives CASSTGLAGDGETQYF.

In DNA form, the CDR3 reads TGTGCCAGCAGCTCCCGCCTCGACAGTCCGGGGGAAGCTTTCTTT. Protein: CASSSRLDSPGEAFF. The V gene is TRBV7-8, the J gene TRBJ1-1, with D perhaps TRBD1 (5 bases). The germline V gene has CDR1 SGHVS and CDR2 FQNEAQ. CDR3 length equals 15 residues. V was clipped by 4 bases and J by 8 bases, with 20 bases between them.

This clonotype was seen at least ten times. The chain joins TRBV20-1 to TRBJ2-7; D is undetermined. Germline V gene lookup returns CDR1 DFQATT and CDR2 SNEGSKA (reference sequence). This CDR3 comprises 13 residues. The V and J ends lost 4 bases and 2 bases respectively, with 12 bases between them. The CDR3 DNA is TGCAGTGCTAATCCCGGGCGGACCTACGAGCAGTACTTC. Encoded protein: CSANPGRTYEQYF.

The chain has TRBV7-9 and TRBJ2-7; D is possibly TRBD1 (6 bases). The CDR3 totals 11 residues. Germline loops: CDR1 SEHNR, CDR2 FQNEAQ (reference sequence). V shed 2 bases and J shed 9 bases, with 8 bases lying between them. The CDR3, as DNA: TGTGCCAGCAGCTTACTAGGGGGGCAGTACTTC. Amino acid sequence: CASSLLGGQYF.

The table lists this clonotype with many counts. V usage is TRBV7-3 and J usage is TRBJ2-2; D possibly corresponds to TRBD1 (6 bases). This CDR3 contains 14 residues. CDR1 is SGHTA and CDR2 is FQGTGA in the germline V gene. V lost 5 bases to trimming and J lost 7 bases, with 14 bases between them. The CDR3 region has the DNA TGTGCCAGCAGCCTCGGAACAGGGATCGGGGAGCTGTTTTTT. Its translation: CASSLGTGIGELFF.

In this sample, this clonotype turned up many times. This rearrangement joins TRBV28 to TRBJ2-7; 9 bases match TRBD2. There are 16 residues in the CDR3. V shed 8 bases, J shed 2 bases, and the junction held 13 bases outside the gene matches. The germline V gene encodes CDR1 MDHEN and CDR2 SYDVKM. Here the CDR3 reads CASQPGGPSGTYEQYF. Written as DNA, the CDR3 is TGTGCCAGCCAACCCGGGGGGCCTAGCGGGACCTACGAGCAGTACTTC.

This clonotype was counted at least ten times. V gene TRBV20-1 combines with J gene TRBJ1-1; D not certain. Germline values: CDR1 DFQATT, CDR2 SNEGSKA (reference sequence). Trimming removed 1 base from V and 1 base from J, with 7 bases in between. The CDR3 is made up of 13 amino acids. CDR3 sequence (DNA): TGCAGTGCTAGAGCCGAAGGGAACACTGAAGCTTTCTTT. It codes for CSARAEGNTEAFF.

Many counts were recorded for this clonotype. The chain links TRBV7-9 to TRBJ1-1, with D possibly TRBD1 on 5 matching bases. Trimming removed 3 bases at V and 0 bases at J, with 17 bases between. CDR3 size: 17 residues. Germline V gene data show CDR1 as SEHNR and CDR2 as FQNEAQ (reference sequence). The CDR3 loop is CASSFPSGAKVNTEAFF. The CDR3 nucleotides read TGTGCCAGCAGCTTCCCCTCCGGGGCCAAGGTGAACACTGAAGCTTTCTTT.

This clonotype was seen repeatedly, ten times or more. The CDR3: CASSGGSFSGNEQFF. CDR3 sequence (DNA): TGTGCCAGCAGCGGCGGGAGCTTTTCCGGCAATGAGCAGTTCTTC. This sequence joins TRBV7-9 and TRBJ2-1, with 7 positions matching TRBD2. The ends lost 5 bases at V and 6 bases at J; junction bases unmatched: 10. Germline V gene lookup returns CDR1 SEHNR and CDR2 FQNEAQ (reference sequence). CDR3 size: 15 residues. Supplemented by reference TRBV7-9 and TRBJ2-1, the full variable domain reads DTGVSQNPRHKITKRGQNVTFRCDPISEHNRLYWYRQTLGQGPEFLTYFQNEAQLEKSRLLSDRFSAERPKGSFSTLEIQRTEQGDSAMYLCASSGGSFSGNEQFFGPGTRLTVL.

The sample holds a few counts of this clonotype. The CDR3, as DNA: TGTGCCAGCAGTGGGGGGCTAGCTCCTTACAATGAGCAGTTCTTC. The encoded protein is CASSGGLAPYNEQFF. The chain is built from TRBV2 and TRBJ2-1, with D perhaps matching TRBD1 (6 bases). This CDR3 comprises 15 residues. V was cut by 4 bases and J by 4 bases, with 14 bases left in between. Germline CDR1 SNHLY, CDR2 FYNNEI.

There are many counts of this clonotype. The gene calls are TRBV2 and TRBJ2-6; D may be TRBD2 (5 bases). The CDR3 has 16 amino acids. Looked up from germline, CDR1 is SNHLY and CDR2 is FYNNEI. With 8 bases removed from V and 2 bases from J, the gap between germline ends came to 16 bases. The CDR3 nucleotides are TGTGCCAGCGGCCTAGCTCTCTCGCCTGGGGCCAACGTCCTGACTTTC. Translated, it gives CASGLALSPGANVLTF.

This clonotype has at least ten counts. The V gene is TRBV27, the J gene TRBJ1-5, with 8 bases lining up with TRBD1. The CDR3 loop spans 16 amino acids. CDR1 and CDR2 (germline): MNHEY, SMNVEV (reference sequence). V lost 5 bases and J lost 1; bases outside the gene matches: 7. The CDR3 reads CASSTYRGASNQPQHF. In DNA form, the CDR3 reads TGTGCCAGCAGTACCTACAGGGGGGCAAGCAATCAGCCCCAGCATTTT.

The CDR3 coding sequence is TGCAGCGTTGTAGGCAGTACTACCTATGGCTACACCTTC. Translated, it gives CSVVGSTTYGYTF. This rearrangement joins TRBV29-1 to TRBJ1-2; D not certain. Germline CDR1 SQVTM, CDR2 ANQGSEA. The CDR3 length is 13 residues. V lost 4 bases and J 4 bases, leaving 13 bases between the germline ends.

This clonotype was recorded at least ten times. V and J are TRBV20-1 and TRBJ1-5; a possible D gene is TRBD1 (5 bases). Trimming removed 6 bases at V and 1 base at J, with 13 bases between. The CDR3 covers 14 residues. Germline CDR1 reads DFQATT; CDR2 reads SNEGSKA (reference sequence). Here the CDR3 reads CSARQGSSNQPQHF. The DNA for the CDR3 is TGCAGTGCCCGTCAGGGTTCCAGCAATCAGCCCCAGCATTTT.

This clonotype turned up a few times. This chain connects TRBV18 to TRBJ2-3; possible D gene TRBD2, 6 bases. CDR1 KGHSH and CDR2 LQKENI come from the germline V gene. The CDR3 spans 14 residues. The V gene lost 4 bases and the J gene lost 1 base, with 9 bases spanning the gap. The CDR3 here is CASSRGERTDTQYF. As DNA, the CDR3 is TGTGCCAGCTCACGGGGGGAACGCACAGATACGCAGTATTTT.